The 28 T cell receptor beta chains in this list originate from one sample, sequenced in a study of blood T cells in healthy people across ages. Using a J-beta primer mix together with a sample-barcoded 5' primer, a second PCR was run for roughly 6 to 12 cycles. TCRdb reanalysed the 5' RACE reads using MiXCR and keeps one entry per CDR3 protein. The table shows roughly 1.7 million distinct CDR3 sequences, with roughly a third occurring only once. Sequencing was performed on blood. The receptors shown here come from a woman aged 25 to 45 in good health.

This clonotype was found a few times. DNA of the CDR3: TGTGCCATCAGTGCTGGACAGGGGGATGGCTACACCTTC. Its protein product is CAISAGQGDGYTF. The chain has TRBV10-3 and TRBJ1-2; 10 bases align to TRBD1. V lost 4 bases to trimming and J lost 6 bases; unmatched junction nucleotides: 2. The CDR3 is 13 amino acids. Germline V gene lookup returns CDR1 ENHRY and CDR2 SYGVKD.

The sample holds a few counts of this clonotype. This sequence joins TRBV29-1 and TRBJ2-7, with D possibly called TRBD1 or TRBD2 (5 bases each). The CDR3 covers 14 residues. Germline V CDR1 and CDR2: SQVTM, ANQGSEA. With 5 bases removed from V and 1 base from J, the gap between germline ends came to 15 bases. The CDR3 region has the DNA TGCAGCGTTCAAACCCCGGGACCGTCCTACGAGCAGTACTTC. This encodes CSVQTPGPSYEQYF.

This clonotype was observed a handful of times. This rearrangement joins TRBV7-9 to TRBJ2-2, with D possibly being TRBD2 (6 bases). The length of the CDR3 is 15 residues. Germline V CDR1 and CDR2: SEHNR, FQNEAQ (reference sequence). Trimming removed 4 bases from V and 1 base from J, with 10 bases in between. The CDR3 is CASSSQGLNTGELFF. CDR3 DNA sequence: TGTGCCAGCAGCTCGCAGGGACTGAACACCGGGGAGCTGTTTTTT.

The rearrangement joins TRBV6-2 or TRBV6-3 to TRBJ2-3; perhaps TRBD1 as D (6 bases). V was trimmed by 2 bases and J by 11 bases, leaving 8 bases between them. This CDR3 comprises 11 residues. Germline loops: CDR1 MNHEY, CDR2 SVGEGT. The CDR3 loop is CASSYGGLQYF. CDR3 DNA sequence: TGTGCCAGCAGTTACGGGGGCCTGCAGTATTTT.

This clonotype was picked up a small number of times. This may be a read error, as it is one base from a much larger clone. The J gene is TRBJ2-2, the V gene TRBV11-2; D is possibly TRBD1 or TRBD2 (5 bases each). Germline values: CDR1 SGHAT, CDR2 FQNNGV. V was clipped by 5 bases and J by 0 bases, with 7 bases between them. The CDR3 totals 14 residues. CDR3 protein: CASSGDPNTGELFF. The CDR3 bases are TGTGCCAGCAGCGGGGACCCGAACACCGGGGAGCTGTTTTTT.

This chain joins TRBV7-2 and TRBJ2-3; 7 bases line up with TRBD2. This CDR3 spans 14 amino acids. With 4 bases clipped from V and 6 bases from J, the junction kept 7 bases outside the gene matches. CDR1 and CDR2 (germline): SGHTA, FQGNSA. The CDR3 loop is CASSYHSGPDTQYF. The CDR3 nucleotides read TGTGCCAGCAGCTACCATAGCGGGCCCGATACGCAGTATTTT.

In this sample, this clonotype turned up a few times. The CDR3 coding sequence is TGTGCCAGCAGCTCCCGAATTGTCGCCAACGTCCTGACTTTC. This codes for CASSSRIVANVLTF. The chain uses TRBV9 and TRBJ2-6; D is uncertain. Between the trimmed V and J ends, which lost 4 bases and 7 bases, there was a span of 12 bases. Germline CDR1 and CDR2: SGDLS and YYNGEE. This CDR3 is 14 amino acids long.

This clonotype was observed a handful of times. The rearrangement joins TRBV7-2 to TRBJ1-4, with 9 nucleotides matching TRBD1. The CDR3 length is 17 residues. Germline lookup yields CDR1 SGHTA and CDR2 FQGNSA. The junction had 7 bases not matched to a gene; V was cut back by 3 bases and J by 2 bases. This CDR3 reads CASSLGTGRSTNEKLFF. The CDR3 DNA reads TGTGCCAGCAGCTTGGGGACAGGGAGGTCGACTAATGAAAAACTGTTTTTT.

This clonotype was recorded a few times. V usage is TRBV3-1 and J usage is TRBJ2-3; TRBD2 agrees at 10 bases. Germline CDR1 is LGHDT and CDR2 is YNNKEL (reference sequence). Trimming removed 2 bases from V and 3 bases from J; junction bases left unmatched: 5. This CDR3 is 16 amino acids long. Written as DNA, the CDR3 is TGTGCCAGCAGCCAATTTGCTAGCGGGGGAACAGATACGCAGTATTTT. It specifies CASSQFASGGTDTQYF.

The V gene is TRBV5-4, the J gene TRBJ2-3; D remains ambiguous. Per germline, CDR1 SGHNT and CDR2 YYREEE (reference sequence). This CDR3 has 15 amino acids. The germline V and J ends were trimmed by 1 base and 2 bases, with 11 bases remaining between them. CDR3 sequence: CASSLLGSSTDTQYF. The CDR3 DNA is TGTGCCAGCAGCTTGTTGGGCAGTTCCACAGATACGCAGTATTTT.

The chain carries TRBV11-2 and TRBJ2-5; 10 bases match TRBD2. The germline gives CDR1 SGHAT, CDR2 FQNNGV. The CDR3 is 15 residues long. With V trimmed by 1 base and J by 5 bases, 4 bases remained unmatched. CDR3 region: CASSLVSGGAETQYF. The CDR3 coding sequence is TGTGCCAGCAGCTTAGTGAGCGGGGGGGCCGAGACCCAGTACTTC.

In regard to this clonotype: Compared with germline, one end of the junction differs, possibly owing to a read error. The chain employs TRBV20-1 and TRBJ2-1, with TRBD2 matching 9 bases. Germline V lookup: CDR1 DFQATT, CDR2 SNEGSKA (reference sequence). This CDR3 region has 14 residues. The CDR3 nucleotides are TGCAGTGCTAGGGGACTAGCCCTATACAGTGAGCAGTTCTTC. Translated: CSARGLALYSEQFF.

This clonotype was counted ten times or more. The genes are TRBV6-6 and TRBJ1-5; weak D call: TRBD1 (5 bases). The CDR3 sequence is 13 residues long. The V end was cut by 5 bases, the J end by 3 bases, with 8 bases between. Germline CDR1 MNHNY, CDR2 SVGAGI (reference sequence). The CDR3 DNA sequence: TGTGCCAGCAGTCGACAGAACAATCAGCCCCAGCATTTT. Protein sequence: CASSRQNNQPQHF.

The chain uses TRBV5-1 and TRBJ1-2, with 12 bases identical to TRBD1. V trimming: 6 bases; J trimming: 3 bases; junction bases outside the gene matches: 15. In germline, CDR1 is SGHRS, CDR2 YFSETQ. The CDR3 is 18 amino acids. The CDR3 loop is CASTPGAGTGGVDYGYTF. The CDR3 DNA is TGCGCCAGCACCCCGGGGGCCGGGACAGGGGGCGTTGACTATGGCTACACCTTC.

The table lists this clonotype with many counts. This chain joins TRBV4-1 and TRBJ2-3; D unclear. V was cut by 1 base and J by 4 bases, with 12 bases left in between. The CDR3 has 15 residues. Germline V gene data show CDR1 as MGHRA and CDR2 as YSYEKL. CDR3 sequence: CASSQVSLGADTQYF. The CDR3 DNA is TGCGCCAGCAGCCAAGTCTCACTGGGCGCAGATACGCAGTATTTT.

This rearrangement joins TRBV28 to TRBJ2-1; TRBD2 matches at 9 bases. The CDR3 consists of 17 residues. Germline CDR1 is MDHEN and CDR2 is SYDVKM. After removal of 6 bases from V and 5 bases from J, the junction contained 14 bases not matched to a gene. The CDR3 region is CASSQYNGLASDNEQFF. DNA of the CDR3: TGTGCCAGCAGCCAATATAACGGACTAGCGAGTGACAATGAGCAGTTCTTC. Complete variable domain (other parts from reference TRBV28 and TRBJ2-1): DVKVTQSSRYLVKRTGEKVFLECVQDMDHENMFWYRQDPGLGLRLIYFSYDVKMKEKGDIPEGYSVSREKKERFSLILESASTNQTSMYLCASSQYNGLASDNEQFFGPGTRLTVL.

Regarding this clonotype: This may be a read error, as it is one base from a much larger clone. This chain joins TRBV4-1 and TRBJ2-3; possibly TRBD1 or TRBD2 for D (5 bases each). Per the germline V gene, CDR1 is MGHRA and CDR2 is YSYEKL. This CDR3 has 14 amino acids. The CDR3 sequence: CASGQEGITDTQYF. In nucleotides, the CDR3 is TGCGCCAGCGGCCAAGAGGGGATTACAGATACGCAGTATTTT.

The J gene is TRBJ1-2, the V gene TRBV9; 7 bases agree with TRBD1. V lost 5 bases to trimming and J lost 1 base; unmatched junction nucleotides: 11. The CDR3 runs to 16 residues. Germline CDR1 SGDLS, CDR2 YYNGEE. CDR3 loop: CASRGTAGGRNYGYTF. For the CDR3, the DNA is TGTGCCAGCAGAGGGACAGCCGGCGGACGTAACTATGGCTACACCTTC.

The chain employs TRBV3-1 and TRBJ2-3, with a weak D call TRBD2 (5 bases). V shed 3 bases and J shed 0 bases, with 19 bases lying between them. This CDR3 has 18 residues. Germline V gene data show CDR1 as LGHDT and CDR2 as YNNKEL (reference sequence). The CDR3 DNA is TGTGCCAGCAGCCATCCCCGGGGATCCAGGCTCAGCACAGATACGCAGTATTTT. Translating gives CASSHPRGSRLSTDTQYF.

CDR3 residues: CASSPGHSHQPQHF. The CDR3 region has the DNA TGTGCCAGCAGTCCCGGACATTCACATCAGCCCCAGCATTTT. The chain links TRBV6-6 to TRBJ1-5, with D possibly being TRBD1 (5 bases). The CDR3 contains 14 residues. V was trimmed by 5 bases and J by 5 bases, leaving 13 bases between them. Germline V gene data show CDR1 as MNHNY and CDR2 as SVGAGI (reference sequence).

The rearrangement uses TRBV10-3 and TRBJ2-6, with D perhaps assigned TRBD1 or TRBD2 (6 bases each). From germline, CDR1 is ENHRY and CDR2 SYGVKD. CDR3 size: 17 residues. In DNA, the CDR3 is TGTGCGTGTAGGGGGGCGGGTCTTCAATCTGGGGCCAACGTCCTGACTTTC. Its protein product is CACRGAGLQSGANVLTF.

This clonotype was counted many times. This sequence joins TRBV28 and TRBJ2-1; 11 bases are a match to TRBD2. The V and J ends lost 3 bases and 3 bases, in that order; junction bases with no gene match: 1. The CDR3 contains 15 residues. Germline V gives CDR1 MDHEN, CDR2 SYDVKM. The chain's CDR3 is CASSFLAGGYNEQFF. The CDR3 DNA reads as TGTGCCAGCAGTTTTCTAGCGGGAGGCTACAATGAGCAGTTCTTC.

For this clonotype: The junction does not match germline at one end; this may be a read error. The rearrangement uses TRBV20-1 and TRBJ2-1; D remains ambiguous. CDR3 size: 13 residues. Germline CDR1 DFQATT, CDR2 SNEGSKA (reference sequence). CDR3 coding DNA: TGCAGTGTTAGAGATCTCAGAGCCGATGAGCAGTTCTTC. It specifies CSVRDLRADEQFF.

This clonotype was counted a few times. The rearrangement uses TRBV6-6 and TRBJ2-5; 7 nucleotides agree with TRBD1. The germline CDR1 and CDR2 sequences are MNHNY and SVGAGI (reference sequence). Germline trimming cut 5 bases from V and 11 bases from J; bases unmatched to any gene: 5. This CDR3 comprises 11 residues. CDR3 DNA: TGTGCCAGCAGTAAAGGACAGGAGCAGTACTTC. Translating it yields CASSKGQEQYF.

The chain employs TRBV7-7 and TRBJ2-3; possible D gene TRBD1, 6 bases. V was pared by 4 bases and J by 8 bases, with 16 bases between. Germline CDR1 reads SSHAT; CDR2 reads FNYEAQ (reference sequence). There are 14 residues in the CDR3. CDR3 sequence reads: CASSSGTLGGTQYF. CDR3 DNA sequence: TGTGCCAGCAGCTCCGGGACACTTGGGGGTACGCAGTATTTT.

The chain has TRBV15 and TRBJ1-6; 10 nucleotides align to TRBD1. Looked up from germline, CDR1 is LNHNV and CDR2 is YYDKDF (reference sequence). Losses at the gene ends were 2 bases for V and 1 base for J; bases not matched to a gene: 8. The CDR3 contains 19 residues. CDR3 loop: CATSRHKGQGRSYNSPLHF. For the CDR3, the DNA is TGTGCCACCAGCAGACATAAGGGACAGGGGAGATCCTATAATTCACCCCTCCACTTT.

The CDR3 region has the DNA TGCAGTGCTCAACTAGAGGCCGGGGAGCTGTTTTTT. It yields the protein CSAQLEAGELFF. The gene calls are TRBV20-1 and TRBJ2-2; D is possibly TRBD2 (5 bases). V lost 5 bases to trimming and J lost 6 bases, with 10 bases between them. Germline V gene sequence: CDR1 DFQATT, CDR2 SNEGSKA (reference sequence). This CDR3 has 12 residues.

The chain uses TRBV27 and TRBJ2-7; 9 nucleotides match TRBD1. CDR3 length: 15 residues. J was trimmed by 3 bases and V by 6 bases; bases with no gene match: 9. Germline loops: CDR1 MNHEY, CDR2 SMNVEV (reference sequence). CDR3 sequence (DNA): TGTGCCAGCAGGATTGCCGGGACAGGGTGCTACGAGCAGTACTTC. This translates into CASRIAGTGCYEQYF.